The T cell receptor (beta chain) described here comes from a study of blood T cell repertoires in COVID-19. Clones were sequenced by immunoSEQ multiplex PCR, and TCRdb holds only the in-frame ones, with some missing. The table shows tens of thousands of clones, with about nine tenths occurring only once. Trimming cost V 2 bases and J 5 bases, with 9 bases left between them. Germline V gene data show CDR1 as LNHNV and CDR2 as YYDKDF (reference sequence). CDR3 length: 13 residues. The genes are TRBV15 and TRBJ1-2; the D is unclear. This TCR was sampled from a human donor in a cohort sampled during active COVID-19. Sequenced material: peripheral blood. In DNA, the CDR3 is TGTGCCACCAGCAGACGGCAGGCTTATGGCTACACCTTC. It encodes CATSRRQAYGYTF.